The T cell receptor beta chain under discussion was sequenced for a study of cytomegalovirus exposure and HLA in healthy donors (dated by TCRdb to the late 2010s). Background on the whole study: An earlier analysis of roughly 500 of the donors reported approximately 270 Gb of sequence data and approximately 110 million unique TCR beta sequences from around 200 million T cells. Genome-wide SNP genotypes for about three fifths of the roughly 700 donors were used in a later genetic analysis, which treated that subset as a discovery cohort. The genetic ancestry cluster associated with self-reported Caucasian donors included about four fifths of the 398 genotyped donors. Roughly 5 DR-DQ haplotypes were handled as single units for association and clustering because linkage in the cohort was strong. Along with the approximately 600-subject first cohort, a separate validation cohort of 120 different subjects was used. A later analysis re-examined previously published TCR beta repertoires from more than 550 donors and added high-resolution HLA genotyping to investigate patterns of TCR occurrence. Among 350 to 400 genotyped donors of the cohort, an average of roughly 240,000 unique TCR beta nucleotide sequences were sequenced per donor, roughly 18% of them non-productive. High-throughput TCR immunosequencing, statistical association of individual TCRs with disease status, and machine learning were combined to predict cytomegalovirus infection status. The study aimed to test whether signatures of past pathogen exposure could be identified by cataloging public T cell receptors. Typing coverage differed by locus: A, B, C, DRB1 and DQB1 were typed in about 629-640 donors, DQA1 in about 500, DPA1 in some 600, and DPB1 in 400 to 480. Roughly 300 gigabases of sequencing data and about 92 million unique TCR sequences made up an early release that covered 640 HLA-typed donors. Rather than using new phenotypic data, the later analysis identified candidate immune exposures from TCR beta sequences and from how often those sequences occurred across donors. Donor age, sex, ethnicity and CMV serostatus were collected together with the repertoire data. The T cell repertoires of some 700 subjects were profiled by immunosequencing and related to cytomegalovirus serostatus. HLA typing included class I and class II loci at four-digit resolution. Every repertoire in the discovery cohort had been generated on one and the same sequencing platform. An earlier analysis of 587 of the donors applied high-throughput TCR beta sequencing to assess whether each TCR beta V gene segment acted as functional or pseudogenic. The paper as a whole reports these results and caveats: At a false discovery rate of 0.05, a later analysis linked around 17,000 TCR beta sequences to specific HLA alleles. A later genetic analysis associated a missense DCLRE1C variant with V-gene and J-gene trimming of TCR beta chains, and an independent cohort replicated the association. While some public TCRs were present in many individuals, most TCR sequences turned up only very rarely across donors. In a later analysis, the rate of TCR association differed among HLA loci, with DRB1 alleles having the most associated TCRs and HLA-C alleles having the fewest. In an earlier analysis of some 540 of the donors, most TCR beta V segments appeared in productive rearrangements about 87% or about 30% of the time, broadly matching IMGT annotations. A group of highly shared sequence variants was considered likely to be a technical artifact of the sequencing pipeline. Because counts were too low, roughly 18 rarely observed V segments, including chromosome 9 orphons, were left out of the earlier analysis of several hundred of the donors. The authors suggested that the approach could potentially be extended to other disease states and immunological phenotypes. Linkage disequilibrium might explain the correlated functional status among segregating V segments, but an unknown experimental factor could not be ruled out. Because the 87-base-pair reads could not distinguish some IMGT-functional V segments, including TRBV6-2 and TRBV6-3, those segments were excluded. Roughly uniform sequencing depth across donors was assumed in presence/absence analyses, although this assumption may not hold. In a later analysis, HLA-associated TCR beta chains were found to be more clonally expanded and to have lower generation probabilities than equally common non-associated chains. The classifier was reported to diagnose cytomegalovirus status with high specificity and sensitivity in both the original cohort and the validation cohort. Because HLA typing was unavailable for some donors at each locus, only the typed subset was used in association tests. A further reported finding was that TCR beta sequences accurately predicted the HLA-A and HLA-B alleles for most subjects in the first cohort. In the study, 150 to 200 TCR beta chains were listed as associated with cytomegalovirus. In vitro tests confirmed that a few of the cytomegalovirus-associated TCR beta chains recognize cytomegalovirus antigens. The only immune exposure information available for the cohort was CMV serostatus. According to a later analysis, parvovirus B19, influenza, CMV and Epstein-Barr virus appeared linked to several top co-occurrence clusters. This cohort had only TCR beta chains sequenced, and the lack of alpha or paired-chain data limited which features could be detected. Most CMV-associated TCR beta chains appeared to be HLA-restricted in a later analysis, and the HLA associations seemed to be driven largely by CMV exposure. Compared with the roughly 700-donor mean, donors in an Asian-associated ancestry cluster had fewer N-insertions in productive TCRs, according to a later genetic analysis. When HLA alleles, especially DR and DQ, strongly co-occurred, attributing TCR associations to individual alleles was difficult.

Spanning cysteine to phenylalanine, the CDR3 consists of 18 amino acids. Kept here is only the CDR3 DNA, which spans 54 bases and is read in frame from base 1. Trimming takes 4 bases off V and 1 base off J; junction bases not matched to a gene: 10. CDR1 and CDR2 are drawn from the germline V gene: MGHDK, SYGVNS. Libraries were made using the immunoSEQ multiplex PCR assay. A mixture of 60 forward primers for TCR Vbeta segments and 13 reverse primers for TCR Jbeta segments was used in the multiplex PCR. The CDR3 region of rearranged TCR beta genes was amplified from genomic DNA by a multiplex PCR assay. Amplified TCR beta libraries were sequenced as 87-base-pair reads on the Illumina HiSeq System. Per the source publication's procedure: Across the 700 or so repertoires, a later analysis counted tens of millions of unique TCR beta chains, 9 million to 14 million of which were shared by at least two donors. Raw reads were error-corrected and collapsed into unique sequences by a nearest-neighbor algorithm in which closely related sequences were merged to remove PCR and sequencing errors. To assign V, D and J gene segments, CDR3 sequences were aligned to IMGT reference sequences. For a sequence to be retained, a match of at least six nucleotides to both a V gene segment and a J gene segment was required. Rearrangements were classified as productive when the CDR3 lacked stop codons and remained in frame with V and J, and all other rearrangements were classified as non-productive. Following IMGT convention, CDR3 was defined as the stretch from the second conserved V-encoded cysteine up to the conserved J-encoded phenylalanine. The earlier analysis of about 610 of the donors excluded any sequence lacking an unambiguous match to a single V gene segment. An earlier analysis of 587 of the donors classified V segments as functional when productive rearrangements were above 56.7% and as segregating when the standard deviation between donors was above 5%. To diagnose cytomegalovirus status from the catalog of TCR beta chain sequences, a statistical classification framework was built. In a later analysis, V and J genes were assigned by comparing TCR nucleotide sequences against IMGT/GENE-DB human TR gene sequences. A later analysis assigned CDR3 sequences and most-parsimonious VDJ recombination scenarios with the TCRdist pipeline. In a later analysis, each TCR beta chain was defined by its CDR3 amino acid sequence together with its V-gene family, and reads without a unique V-gene family were excluded. As a way to deal with suspected cross-contamination and a sequencing artifact, a later analysis dropped 592 nucleotide sequences that were highly shared and had low generation probability. In a later analysis, a clonal expansion index for each public chain was calculated from normalized within-repertoire ranks of inferred template counts. Generation probabilities in a later analysis came from a VDJ recombination model fitted to out-of-frame rearrangements, and those results were checked against IGoR. In a later analysis, hypergeometric tests were used to score TCR-TCR, TCR-HLA and TCR-CMV co-occurrence, with a repertoire-size bias correction applied to TCR pairs. To estimate false discovery rates, a later analysis permuted the HLA or CMV assignments 20 times. In a later analysis, co-occurring TCRs were grouped using DBSCAN, and TCRdist sequence similarity was added for clustering within HLA-allele-positive subsets. Repertoires with fewer than 30,000 or more than 120,000 public chains were left out of co-occurrence clustering, as were roughly five repertoires with anomalous nucleotide sharing. Entries here come from immuneACCESS through TCRdb and include only in-frame sequences with V and J called. Some clones fail to appear in such tables; in the studies checked, an unresolved V gene covers under half of the shortfall, and the cause of the remainder is unknown. V and J calls and clone size are as listed in that table; D and trimming were resolved from the DNA. The sample has approximately 190,000 clones on record, about 85% of them singletons. The ten most abundant clones make up 3% to 4.5% of the sample.

The cohort was made up of several hundred healthy bone marrow donors. At the time of sampling, every cohort member was nominally healthy, though immune exposures that went unrecorded were likely present. The donor was CMV seronegative and belonged to the group of around 400 seronegative cohort members. A peripheral blood sample was provided by each donor, and peripheral blood mononuclear cells were used for TCR beta sequencing. The Qiagen DNeasy Blood Extraction Kit was used to extract genomic DNA from the blood cell samples. For this clone: It has no known antigen specificity. No base quality information exists; no much larger clone differs at one position.

The rearrangement joined TRBV25-1 to TRBJ2-3, and 11 junction bases match TRBD2. Specimen: PBMCs. The sequence was collected from a man aged 45-60 years in good health and CMV-seronegative. The DNA sequence is TGTGCCAGCAGTGCAATATCCATGACTAGCGGGGGCACAGATACGCAGTATTTT. The encoded protein is CASSAISMTSGGTDTQYF.